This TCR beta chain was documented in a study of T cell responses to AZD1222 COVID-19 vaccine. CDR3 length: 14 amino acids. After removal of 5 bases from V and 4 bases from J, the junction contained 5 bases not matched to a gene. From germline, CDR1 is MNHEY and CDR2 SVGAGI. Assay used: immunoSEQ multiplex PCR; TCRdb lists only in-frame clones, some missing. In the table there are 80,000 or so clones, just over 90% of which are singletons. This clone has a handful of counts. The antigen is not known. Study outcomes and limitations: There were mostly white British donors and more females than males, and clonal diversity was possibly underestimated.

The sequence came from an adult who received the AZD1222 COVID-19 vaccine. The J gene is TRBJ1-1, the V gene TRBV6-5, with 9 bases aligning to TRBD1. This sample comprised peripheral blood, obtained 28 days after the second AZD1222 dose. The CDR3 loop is CASSPTGGSTEAFF. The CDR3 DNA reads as TGTGCCAGCAGTCCGACAGGGGGTTCCACTGAAGCTTTCTTT.